This T cell receptor beta chain stems from a study of identical twins. The germline V gene encodes CDR1 MNHEY and CDR2 SMNVEV (reference sequence). Trimming cost V 6 bases and J 7 bases, with 19 bases left between them. This CDR3 region has 15 residues. Findings and limits, study-wide: Invariant populations such as MAIT and iNKT cells could partly muddle zero-insertion analyses. Fewer insertions were carried by abundant cord blood beta clonotypes, but none was seen in memory repertoires.

The sample holds many counts of this clonotype. Its matching antigen is unknown. Unique molecular identifiers were present on the cDNA, which also gained a universal primer site by template switching. TCRdb redid the calling of the 5' RACE reads with MiXCR, one entry per CDR3 protein. The data show some 97,000 distinct CDR3 sequences, about 6% seen once. The chain joins TRBV27 to TRBJ2-1, with D perhaps TRBD1 (7 bases). The specimen was memory T cells sorted from blood. This clonotype was obtained from a woman aged 45-65 years in good health. CDR3 bases: TGTGCCAGCAGCCCCGACAGGGCGGGACCGAATGAGCAGTTCTTC. Its protein product is CASSPDRAGPNEQFF.